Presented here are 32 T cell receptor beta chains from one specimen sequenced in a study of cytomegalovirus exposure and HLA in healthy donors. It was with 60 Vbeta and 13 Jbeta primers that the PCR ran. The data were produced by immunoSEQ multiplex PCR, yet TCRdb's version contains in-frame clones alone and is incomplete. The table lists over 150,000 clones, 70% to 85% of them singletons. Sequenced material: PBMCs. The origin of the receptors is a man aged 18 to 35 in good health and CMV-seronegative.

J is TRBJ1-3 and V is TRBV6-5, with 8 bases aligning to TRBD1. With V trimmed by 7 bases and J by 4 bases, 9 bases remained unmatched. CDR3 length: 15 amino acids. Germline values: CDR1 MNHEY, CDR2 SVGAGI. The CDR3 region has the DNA TGTGCCAGCAAATCCCGGACAGGGCACGGAAACACCATATATTTT. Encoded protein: CASKSRTGHGNTIYF.

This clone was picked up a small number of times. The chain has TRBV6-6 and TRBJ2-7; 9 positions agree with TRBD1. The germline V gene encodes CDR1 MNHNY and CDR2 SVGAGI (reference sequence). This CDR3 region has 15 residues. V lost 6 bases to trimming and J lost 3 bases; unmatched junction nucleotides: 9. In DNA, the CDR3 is TGTGCCAGCAGAGGGGTGACAGGGGGTGGCTACGAGCAGTACTTC. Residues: CASRGVTGGGYEQYF.

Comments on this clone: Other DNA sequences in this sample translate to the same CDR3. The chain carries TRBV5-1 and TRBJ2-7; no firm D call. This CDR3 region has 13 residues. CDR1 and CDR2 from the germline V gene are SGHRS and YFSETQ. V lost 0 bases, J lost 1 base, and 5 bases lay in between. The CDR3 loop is CASSLGQSYEQYF. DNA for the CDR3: TGCGCCAGCAGCTTGGGGCAGTCCTACGAGCAGTACTTC. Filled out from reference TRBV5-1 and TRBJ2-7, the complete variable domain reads KAGVTQTPRYLIKTRGQQVTLSCSPISGHRSVSWYQQTPGQGLQFLFEYFSETQRNKGNFPGRFSGRQFSNSRSEMNVSTLELGDSALYLCASSLGQSYEQYFGPGTRLTVT.

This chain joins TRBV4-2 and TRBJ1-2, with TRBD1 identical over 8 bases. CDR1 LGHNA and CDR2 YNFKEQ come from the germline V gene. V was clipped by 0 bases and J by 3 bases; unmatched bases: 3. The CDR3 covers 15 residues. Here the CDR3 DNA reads TGTGCCAGCAGCCAAGATCTGGACAGGGACTATGGCTACACCTTC. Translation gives CASSQDLDRDYGYTF.

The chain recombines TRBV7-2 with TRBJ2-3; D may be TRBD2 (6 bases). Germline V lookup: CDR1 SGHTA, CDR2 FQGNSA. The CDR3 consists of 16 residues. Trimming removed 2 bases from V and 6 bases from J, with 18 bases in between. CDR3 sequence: CASSLRVSALADTQYF. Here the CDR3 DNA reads TGTGCCAGCAGCTTAAGGGTCAGCGCTCTAGCGGATACGCAGTATTTT.

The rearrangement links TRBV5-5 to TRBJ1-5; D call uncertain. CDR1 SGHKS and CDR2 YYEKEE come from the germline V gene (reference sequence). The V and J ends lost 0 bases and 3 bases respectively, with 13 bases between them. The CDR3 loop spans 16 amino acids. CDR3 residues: CASSLVSGYINQPQHF. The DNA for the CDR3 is TGTGCCAGCAGCTTGGTTTCGGGGTATATCAATCAGCCCCAGCATTTT.

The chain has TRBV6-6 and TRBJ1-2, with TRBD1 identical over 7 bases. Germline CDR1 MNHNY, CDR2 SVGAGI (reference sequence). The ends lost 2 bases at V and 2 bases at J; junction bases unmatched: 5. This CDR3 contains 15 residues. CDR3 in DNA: TGTGCCAGCAGTTACCCGACAGGGCTGAACTATGGCTACACCTTC. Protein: CASSYPTGLNYGYTF.

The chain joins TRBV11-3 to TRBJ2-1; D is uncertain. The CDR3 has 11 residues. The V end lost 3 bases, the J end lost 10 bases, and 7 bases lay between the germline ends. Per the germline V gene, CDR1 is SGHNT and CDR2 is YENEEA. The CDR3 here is CASSLRIEQFF. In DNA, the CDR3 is TGTGCCAGCAGCTTGCGCATAGAGCAGTTCTTC.

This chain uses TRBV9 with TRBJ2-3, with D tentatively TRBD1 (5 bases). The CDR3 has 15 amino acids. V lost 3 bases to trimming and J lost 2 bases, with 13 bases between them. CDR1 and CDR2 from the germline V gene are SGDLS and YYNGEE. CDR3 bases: TGTGCCAGCAGCGATTTGACAGATCCCACAGATACGCAGTATTTT. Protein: CASSDLTDPTDTQYF. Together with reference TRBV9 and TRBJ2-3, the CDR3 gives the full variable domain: DSGVTQTPKHLITATGQRVTLRCSPRSGDLSVYWYQQSLDQGLQFLIQYYNGEERAKGNILERFSAQQFPDLHSELNLSSLELGDSALYFCASSDLTDPTDTQYFGPGTRLTVL.

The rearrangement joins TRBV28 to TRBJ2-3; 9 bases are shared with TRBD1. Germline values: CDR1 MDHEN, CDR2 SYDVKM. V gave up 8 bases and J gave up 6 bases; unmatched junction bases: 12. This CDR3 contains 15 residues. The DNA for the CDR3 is TGTGCCAGCCGGGCTAGGGGGACAGGGCCGGATACGCAGTATTTT. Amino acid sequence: CASRARGTGPDTQYF.

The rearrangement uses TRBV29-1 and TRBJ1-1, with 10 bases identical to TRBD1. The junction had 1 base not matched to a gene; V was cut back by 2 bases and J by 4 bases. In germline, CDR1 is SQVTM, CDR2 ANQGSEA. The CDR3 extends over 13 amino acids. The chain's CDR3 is CSVERQGATEAFF. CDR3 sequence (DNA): TGCAGCGTTGAACGACAGGGGGCCACTGAAGCTTTCTTT.

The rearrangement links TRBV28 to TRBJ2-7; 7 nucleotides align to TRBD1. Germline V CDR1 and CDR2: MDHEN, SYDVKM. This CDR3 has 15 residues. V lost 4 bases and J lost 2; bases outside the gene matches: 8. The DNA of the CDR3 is TGTGCCAGCAGTTCCCGGGACAGCTTGACCTACGAGCAGTACTTC. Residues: CASSSRDSLTYEQYF.

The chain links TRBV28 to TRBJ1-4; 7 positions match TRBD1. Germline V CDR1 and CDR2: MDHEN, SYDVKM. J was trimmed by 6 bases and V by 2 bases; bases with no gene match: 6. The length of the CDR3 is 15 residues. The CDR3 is CASSLVRGADEKLFF. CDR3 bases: TGTGCCAGCAGTTTAGTCAGGGGGGCCGATGAAAAACTGTTTTTT.

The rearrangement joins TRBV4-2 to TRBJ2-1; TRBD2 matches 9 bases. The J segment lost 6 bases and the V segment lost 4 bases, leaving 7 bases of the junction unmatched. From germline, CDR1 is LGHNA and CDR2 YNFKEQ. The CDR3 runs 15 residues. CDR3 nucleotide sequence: TGTGCCAGCAGCCGGGTGGGACTAGCCGGCAATGAGCAGTTCTTC. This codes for CASSRVGLAGNEQFF.

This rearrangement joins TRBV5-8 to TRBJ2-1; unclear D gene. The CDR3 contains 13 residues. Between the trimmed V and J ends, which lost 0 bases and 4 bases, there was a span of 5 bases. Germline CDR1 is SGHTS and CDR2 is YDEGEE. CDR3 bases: TGTGCCAGCAGCTTGGTATCTTACAATGAGCAGTTCTTC. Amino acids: CASSLVSYNEQFF.

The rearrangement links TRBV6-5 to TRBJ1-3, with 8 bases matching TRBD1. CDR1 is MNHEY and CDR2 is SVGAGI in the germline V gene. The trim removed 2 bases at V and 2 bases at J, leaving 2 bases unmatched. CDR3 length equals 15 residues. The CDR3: CASSYMTGAGNTIYF. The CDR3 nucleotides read TGTGCCAGCAGTTACATGACAGGGGCTGGAAACACCATATATTTT.

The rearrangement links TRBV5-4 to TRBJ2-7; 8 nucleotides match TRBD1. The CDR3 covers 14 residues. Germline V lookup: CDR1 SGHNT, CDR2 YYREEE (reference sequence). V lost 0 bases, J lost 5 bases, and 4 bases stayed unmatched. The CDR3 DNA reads TGTGCCAGCAGCTTGGATCAGGGGGCCGACGAGCAGTACTTC. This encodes CASSLDQGADEQYF. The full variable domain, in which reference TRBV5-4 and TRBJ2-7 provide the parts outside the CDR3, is ETGVTQSPTHLIKTRGQQVTLRCSSQSGHNTVSWYQQALGQGPQFIFQYYREEENGRGNFPPRFSGLQFPNYSSELNVNALELDDSALYLCASSLDQGADEQYFGPGTRLTVT.

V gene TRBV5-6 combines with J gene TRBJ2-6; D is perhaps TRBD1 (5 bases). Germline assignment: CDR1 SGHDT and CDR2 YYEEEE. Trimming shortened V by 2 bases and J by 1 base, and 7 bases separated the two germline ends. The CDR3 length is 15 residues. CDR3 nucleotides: TGTGCCAGCAGCTTACCAGGGTCTGGGGCCAACGTCCTGACTTTC. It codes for CASSLPGSGANVLTF.

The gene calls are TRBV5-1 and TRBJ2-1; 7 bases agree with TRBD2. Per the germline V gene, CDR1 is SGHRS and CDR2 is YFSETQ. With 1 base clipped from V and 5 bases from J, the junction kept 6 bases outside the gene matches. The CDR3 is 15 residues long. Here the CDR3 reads CASSLSLAENNEQFF. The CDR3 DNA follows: TGCGCCAGCAGCTTGTCCCTAGCGGAAAACAATGAGCAGTTCTTC.

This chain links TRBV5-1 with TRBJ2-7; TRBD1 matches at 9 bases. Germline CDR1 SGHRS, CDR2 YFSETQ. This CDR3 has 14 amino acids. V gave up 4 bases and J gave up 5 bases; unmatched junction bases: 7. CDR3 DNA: TGCGCCAGCAGCCTGGGACAGGGTCGAGACGAGCAGTACTTC. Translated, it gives CASSLGQGRDEQYF.

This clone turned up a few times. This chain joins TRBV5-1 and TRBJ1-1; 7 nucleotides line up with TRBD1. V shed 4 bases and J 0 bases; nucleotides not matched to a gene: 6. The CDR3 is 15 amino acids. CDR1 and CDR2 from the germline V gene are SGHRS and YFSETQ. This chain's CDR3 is CASSGKTGMNTEAFF. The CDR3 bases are TGCGCCAGCAGCGGAAAGACAGGGATGAACACTGAAGCTTTCTTT. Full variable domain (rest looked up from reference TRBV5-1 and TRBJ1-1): KAGVTQTPRYLIKTRGQQVTLSCSPISGHRSVSWYQQTPGQGLQFLFEYFSETQRNKGNFPGRFSGRQFSNSRSEMNVSTLELGDSALYLCASSGKTGMNTEAFFGQGTRLTVV.

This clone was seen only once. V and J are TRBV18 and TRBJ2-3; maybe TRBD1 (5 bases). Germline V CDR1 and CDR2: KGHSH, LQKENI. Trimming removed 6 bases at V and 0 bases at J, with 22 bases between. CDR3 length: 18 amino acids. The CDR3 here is CASSPLPVGLPSTDTQYF. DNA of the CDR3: TGTGCCAGCTCTCCATTGCCGGTGGGGCTACCGAGCACAGATACGCAGTATTTT.

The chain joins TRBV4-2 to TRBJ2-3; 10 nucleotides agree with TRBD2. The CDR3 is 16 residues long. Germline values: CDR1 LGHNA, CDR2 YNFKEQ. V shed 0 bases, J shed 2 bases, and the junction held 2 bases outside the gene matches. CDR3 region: CASSQESGRDTDTQYF. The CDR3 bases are TGTGCCAGCAGCCAAGAGAGCGGGAGGGACACAGATACGCAGTATTTT.

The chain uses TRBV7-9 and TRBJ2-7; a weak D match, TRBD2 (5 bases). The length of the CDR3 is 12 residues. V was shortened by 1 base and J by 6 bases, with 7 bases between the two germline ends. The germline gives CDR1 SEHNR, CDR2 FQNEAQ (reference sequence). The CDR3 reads CASSLDRGEQYF. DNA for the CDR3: TGTGCCAGCAGCTTAGACCGGGGCGAGCAGTACTTC.

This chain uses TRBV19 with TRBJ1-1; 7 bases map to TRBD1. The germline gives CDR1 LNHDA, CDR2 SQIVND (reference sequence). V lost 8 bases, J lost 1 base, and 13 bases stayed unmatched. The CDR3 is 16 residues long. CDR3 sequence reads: CASGQDLLFSNTEAFF. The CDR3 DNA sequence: TGTGCCAGTGGACAGGACCTACTCTTCTCGAACACTGAAGCTTTCTTT.

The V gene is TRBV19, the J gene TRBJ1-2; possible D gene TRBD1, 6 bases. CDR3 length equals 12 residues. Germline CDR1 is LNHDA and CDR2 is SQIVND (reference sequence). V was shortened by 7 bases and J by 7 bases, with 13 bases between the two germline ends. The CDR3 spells CASNSGVGGYTF. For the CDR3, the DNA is TGTGCCAGTAATTCAGGGGTAGGTGGCTACACCTTC.

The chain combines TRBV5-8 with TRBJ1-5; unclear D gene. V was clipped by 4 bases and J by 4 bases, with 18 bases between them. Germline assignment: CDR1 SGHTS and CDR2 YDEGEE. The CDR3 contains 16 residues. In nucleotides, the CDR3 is TGTGCCAGCAGCACCGCGGGAGGACGTAGGAATCAGCCCCAGCATTTT. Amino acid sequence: CASSTAGGRRNQPQHF.

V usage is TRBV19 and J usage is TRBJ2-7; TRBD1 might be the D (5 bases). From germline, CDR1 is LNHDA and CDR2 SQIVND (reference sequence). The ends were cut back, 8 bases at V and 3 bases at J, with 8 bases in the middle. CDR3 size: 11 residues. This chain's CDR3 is CASSRGYEQYF. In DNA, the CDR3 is TGTGCCAGTTCAAGGGGCTACGAGCAGTACTTC.

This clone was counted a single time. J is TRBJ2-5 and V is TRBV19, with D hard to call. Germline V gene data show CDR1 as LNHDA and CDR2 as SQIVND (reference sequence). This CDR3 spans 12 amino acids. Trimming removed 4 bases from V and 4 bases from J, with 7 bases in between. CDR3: CASSNRLETQYF. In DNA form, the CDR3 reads TGTGCCAGTAGTAACCGACTAGAGACCCAGTACTTC.

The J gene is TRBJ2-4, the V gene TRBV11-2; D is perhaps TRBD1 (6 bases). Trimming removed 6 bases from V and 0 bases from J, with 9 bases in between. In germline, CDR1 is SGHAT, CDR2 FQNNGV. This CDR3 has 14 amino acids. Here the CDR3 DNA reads TGTGCCAGCAGGGACAGTATAGCCAAAAACATTCAGTACTTC. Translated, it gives CASRDSIAKNIQYF.

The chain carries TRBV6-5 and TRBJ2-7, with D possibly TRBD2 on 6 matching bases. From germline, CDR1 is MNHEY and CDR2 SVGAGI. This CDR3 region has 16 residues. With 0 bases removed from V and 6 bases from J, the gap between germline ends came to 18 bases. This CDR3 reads CASSYSEGAPGVEQYF. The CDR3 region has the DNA TGTGCCAGCAGTTACTCAGAAGGCGCACCGGGGGTCGAGCAGTACTTC.

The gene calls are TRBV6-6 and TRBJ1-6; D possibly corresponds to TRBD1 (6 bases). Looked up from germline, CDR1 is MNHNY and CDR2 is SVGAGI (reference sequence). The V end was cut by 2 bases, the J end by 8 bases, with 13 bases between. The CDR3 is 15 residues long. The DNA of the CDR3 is TGTGCCAGCAGTTACAGTCCAGGGGACCATTCACCCCTCCACTTT. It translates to CASSYSPGDHSPLHF.